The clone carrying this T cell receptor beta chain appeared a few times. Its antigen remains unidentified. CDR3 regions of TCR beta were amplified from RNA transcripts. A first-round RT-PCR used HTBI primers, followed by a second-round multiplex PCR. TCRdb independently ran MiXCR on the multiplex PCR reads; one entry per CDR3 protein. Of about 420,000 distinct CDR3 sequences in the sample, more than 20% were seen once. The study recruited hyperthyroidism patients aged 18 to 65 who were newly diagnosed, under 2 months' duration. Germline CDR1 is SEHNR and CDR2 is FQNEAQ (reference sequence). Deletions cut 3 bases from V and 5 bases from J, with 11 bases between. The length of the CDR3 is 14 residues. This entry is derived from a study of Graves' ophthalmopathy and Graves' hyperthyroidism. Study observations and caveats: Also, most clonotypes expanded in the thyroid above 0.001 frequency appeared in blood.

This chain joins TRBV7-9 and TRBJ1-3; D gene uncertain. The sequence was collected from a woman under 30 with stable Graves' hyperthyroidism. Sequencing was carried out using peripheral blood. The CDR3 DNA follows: TGTGCCAGCAGCTTCGTCGGGTTCCGAAACACCATATATTTT. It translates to CASSFVGFRNTIYF. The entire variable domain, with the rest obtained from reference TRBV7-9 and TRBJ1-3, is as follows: DTGVSQNPRHKITKRGQNVTFRCDPISEHNRLYWYRQTLGQGPEFLTYFQNEAQLEKSRLLSDRFSAERPKGSFSTLEIQRTEQGDSAMYLCASSFVGFRNTIYFGEGSWLTVV.